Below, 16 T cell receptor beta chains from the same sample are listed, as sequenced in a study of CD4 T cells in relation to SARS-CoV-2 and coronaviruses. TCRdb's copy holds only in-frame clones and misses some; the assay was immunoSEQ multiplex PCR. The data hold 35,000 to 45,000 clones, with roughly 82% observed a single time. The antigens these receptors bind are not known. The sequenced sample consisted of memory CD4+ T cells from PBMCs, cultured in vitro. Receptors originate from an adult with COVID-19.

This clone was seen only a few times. CDR3 region: CASSLTGPSYEQYF. As DNA, the CDR3 is TGCGCCAGCAGCTTGACCGGCCCCTCCTACGAGCAGTACTTC. The chain carries TRBV5-1 and TRBJ2-7; D ambiguous. From germline, CDR1 is SGHRS and CDR2 YFSETQ. Trimming shortened V by 1 base and J by 0 bases, and 8 bases separated the two germline ends. This CDR3 is built from 14 residues.

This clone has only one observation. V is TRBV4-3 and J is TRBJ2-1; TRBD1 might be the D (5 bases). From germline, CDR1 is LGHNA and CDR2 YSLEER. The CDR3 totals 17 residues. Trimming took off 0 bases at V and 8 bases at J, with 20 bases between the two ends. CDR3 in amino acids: CASSQDARTRVWDEQFF. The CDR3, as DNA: TGCGCCAGCAGCCAAGATGCTCGAACCAGGGTGTGGGATGAGCAGTTCTTC.

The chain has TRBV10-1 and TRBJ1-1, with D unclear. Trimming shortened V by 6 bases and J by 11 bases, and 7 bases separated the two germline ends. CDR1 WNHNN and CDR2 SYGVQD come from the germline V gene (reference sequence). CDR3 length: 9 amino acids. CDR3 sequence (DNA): TGCGCCAGCAGGGTGGGGGCTTTCTTT. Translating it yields CASRVGAFF.

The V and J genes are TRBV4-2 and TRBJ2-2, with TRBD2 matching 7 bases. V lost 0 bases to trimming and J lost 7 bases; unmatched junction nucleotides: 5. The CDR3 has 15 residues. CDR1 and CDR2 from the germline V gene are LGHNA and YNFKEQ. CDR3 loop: CASSQEAGGSGELFF. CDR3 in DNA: TGTGCCAGCAGCCAAGAGGCGGGCGGGAGCGGGGAGCTGTTTTTT.

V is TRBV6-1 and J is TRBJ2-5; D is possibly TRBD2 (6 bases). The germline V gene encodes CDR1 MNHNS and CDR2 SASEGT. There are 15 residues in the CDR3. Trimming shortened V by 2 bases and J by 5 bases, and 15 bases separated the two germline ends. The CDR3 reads CASSEQTGEVETQYF. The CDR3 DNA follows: TGTGCCAGCAGTGAACAGACGGGAGAGGTGGAGACCCAGTACTTC.

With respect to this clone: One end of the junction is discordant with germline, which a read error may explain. The CDR3 loop is CASSLGTGGVRQF. The CDR3 DNA sequence: TGTGCCAGCAGCCTCGGGACAGGGGGCGTCCGTCAGTTC. The chain uses TRBV5-6 and TRBJ2-7; 12 bases line up with TRBD1. The CDR3 length is 13 residues. The V gene's germline CDR1 is SGHDT and CDR2 YYEEEE.

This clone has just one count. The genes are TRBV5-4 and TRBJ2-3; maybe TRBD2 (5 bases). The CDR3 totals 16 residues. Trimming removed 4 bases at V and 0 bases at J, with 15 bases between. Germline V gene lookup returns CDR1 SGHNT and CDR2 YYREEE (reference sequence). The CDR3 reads CASSKKTGTSTDTQYF. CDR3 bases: TGTGCCAGCAGCAAAAAGACGGGAACAAGCACAGATACGCAGTATTTT.

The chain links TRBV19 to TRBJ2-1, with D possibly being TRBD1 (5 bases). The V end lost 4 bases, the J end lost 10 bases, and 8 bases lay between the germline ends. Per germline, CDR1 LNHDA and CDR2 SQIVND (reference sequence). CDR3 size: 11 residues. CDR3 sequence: CASSRGPEQFF. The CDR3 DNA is TGTGCCAGTAGTAGGGGCCCGGAGCAGTTCTTC.

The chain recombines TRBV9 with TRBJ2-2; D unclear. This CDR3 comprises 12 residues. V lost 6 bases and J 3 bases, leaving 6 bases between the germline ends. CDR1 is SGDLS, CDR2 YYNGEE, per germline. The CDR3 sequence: CASNKDTGELFF. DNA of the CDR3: TGTGCCAGCAACAAGGACACCGGGGAGCTGTTTTTT. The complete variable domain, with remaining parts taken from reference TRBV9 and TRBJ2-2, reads DSGVTQTPKHLITATGQRVTLRCSPRSGDLSVYWYQQSLDQGLQFLIQYYNGEERAKGNILERFSAQQFPDLHSELNLSSLELGDSALYFCASNKDTGELFFGEGSRLTVL.

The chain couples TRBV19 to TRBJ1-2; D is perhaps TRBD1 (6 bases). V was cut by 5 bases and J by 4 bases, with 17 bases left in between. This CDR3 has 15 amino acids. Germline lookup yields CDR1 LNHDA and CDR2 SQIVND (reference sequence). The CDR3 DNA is TGTGCCAGTAGTCCTTACTCAGGGGTCCTCTATGGCTACACCTTC. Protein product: CASSPYSGVLYGYTF.

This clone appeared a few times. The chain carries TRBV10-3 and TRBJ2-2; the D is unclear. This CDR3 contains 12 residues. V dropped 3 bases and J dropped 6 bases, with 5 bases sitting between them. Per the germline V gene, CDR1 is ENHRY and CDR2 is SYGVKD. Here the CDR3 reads CAISEPPGELFF. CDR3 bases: TGTGCCATCAGTGAACCCCCCGGGGAGCTGTTTTTT.

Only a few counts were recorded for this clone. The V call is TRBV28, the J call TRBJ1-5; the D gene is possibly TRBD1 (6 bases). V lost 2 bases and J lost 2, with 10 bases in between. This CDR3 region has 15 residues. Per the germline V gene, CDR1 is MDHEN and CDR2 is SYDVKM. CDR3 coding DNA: TGTGCCAGCAGTTTAAGGGGGGCGGGCAATCAGCCCCAGCATTTT. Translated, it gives CASSLRGAGNQPQHF. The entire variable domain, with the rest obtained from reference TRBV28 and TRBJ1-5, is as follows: DVKVTQSSRYLVKRTGEKVFLECVQDMDHENMFWYRQDPGLGLRLIYFSYDVKMKEKGDIPEGYSVSREKKERFSLILESASTNQTSMYLCASSLRGAGNQPQHFGDGTRLSIL.

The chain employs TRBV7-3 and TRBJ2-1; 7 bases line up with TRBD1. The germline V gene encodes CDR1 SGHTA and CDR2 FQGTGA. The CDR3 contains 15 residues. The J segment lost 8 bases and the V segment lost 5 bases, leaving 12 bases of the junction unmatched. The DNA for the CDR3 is TGTGCCAGCAGCCAAGCCGGGACAGCCTGGCATGAGCAGTTCTTC. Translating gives CASSQAGTAWHEQFF.

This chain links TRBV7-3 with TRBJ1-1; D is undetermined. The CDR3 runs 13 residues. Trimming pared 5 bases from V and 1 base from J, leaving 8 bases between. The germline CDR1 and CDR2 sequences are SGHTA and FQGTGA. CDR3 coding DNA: TGTGCCAGCAGCCAACAGCCGAACACTGAAGCTTTCTTT. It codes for CASSQQPNTEAFF. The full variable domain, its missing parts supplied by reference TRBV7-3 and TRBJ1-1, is GAGVSQTPSNKVTEKGKYVELRCDPISGHTALYWYRQSLGQGPEFLIYFQGTGAADDSGLPNDRFFAVRPEGSVSTLKIQRTERGDSAVYLCASSQQPNTEAFFGQGTRLTVV.

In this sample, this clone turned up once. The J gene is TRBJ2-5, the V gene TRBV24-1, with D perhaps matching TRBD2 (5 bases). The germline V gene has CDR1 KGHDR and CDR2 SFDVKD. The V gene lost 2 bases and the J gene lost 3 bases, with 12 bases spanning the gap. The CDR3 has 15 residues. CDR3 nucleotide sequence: TGTGCCACCAGTGATTCCGGGGTCTTAGAAGAGACCCAGTACTTC. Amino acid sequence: CATSDSGVLEETQYF.

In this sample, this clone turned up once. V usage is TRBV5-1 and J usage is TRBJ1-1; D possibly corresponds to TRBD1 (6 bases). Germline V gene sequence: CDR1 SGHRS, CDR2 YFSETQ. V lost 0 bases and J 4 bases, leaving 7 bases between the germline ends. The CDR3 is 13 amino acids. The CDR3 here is CASSLGGPTEAFF. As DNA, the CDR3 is TGCGCCAGCAGCTTGGGGGGGCCCACTGAAGCTTTCTTT.